This entry lists 23 T cell receptor beta chains sequenced from one sample in a study of blood T cell repertoires in COVID-19. Assay used: immunoSEQ multiplex PCR; TCRdb lists only in-frame clones, some missing. The data show 140,000 to 150,000 clones, with about 85% seen just once and approximately 2.5% held by the top ten. The material sequenced was peripheral blood. The source of these receptors is a human donor with COVID-19, enrolled during active disease. The donor label of this sample is uncertain.

The rearrangement joins TRBV7-9 to TRBJ1-2; D is uncertain. The V gene lost 6 bases and the J gene lost 6 bases, with 8 bases spanning the gap. Germline CDR1 reads SEHNR; CDR2 reads FQNEAQ (reference sequence). CDR3 length equals 11 residues. The CDR3 is CASSPTDGYTF. The CDR3 DNA reads TGTGCCAGCAGTCCCACGGATGGCTACACCTTC.

The J gene is TRBJ1-1, the V gene TRBV7-8; D call uncertain. Germline V gene lookup returns CDR1 SGHVS and CDR2 FQNEAQ. The V and J ends lost 2 bases and 1 base respectively, with 11 bases between them. This CDR3 is 15 amino acids long. CDR3 nucleotides: TGTGCCAGCAGCTTAATAACGCGGAAGAACACTGAAGCTTTCTTT. It specifies CASSLITRKNTEAFF.

The chain couples TRBV5-1 to TRBJ2-5; D gene ambiguous. The CDR3 runs 13 residues. V was shortened by 3 bases and J by 2 bases, with 8 bases between the two germline ends. Germline V lookup: CDR1 SGHRS, CDR2 YFSETQ. DNA for the CDR3: TGCGCCAGCAGCTCTCCAGCGCAAGAGACCCAGTACTTC. It translates to CASSSPAQETQYF.

V usage is TRBV5-1 and J usage is TRBJ2-7, with 11 nucleotides matching TRBD2. The V segment lost 4 bases and the J segment 5 bases; nucleotides outside the gene matches: 5. The CDR3 loop spans 14 amino acids. CDR1 and CDR2 (germline): SGHRS, YFSETQ. CDR3 protein: CASSLRSGRDEQYF. The DNA for the CDR3 is TGCGCCAGCAGCCTCCGTAGCGGGAGGGACGAGCAGTACTTC. Using reference TRBV5-1 and TRBJ2-7 for the parts outside the CDR3, the full variable domain is KAGVTQTPRYLIKTRGQQVTLSCSPISGHRSVSWYQQTPGQGLQFLFEYFSETQRNKGNFPGRFSGRQFSNSRSEMNVSTLELGDSALYLCASSLRSGRDEQYFGPGTRLTVT.

The rearrangement joins TRBV5-1 to TRBJ2-5; 11 bases are shared with TRBD2. The CDR3 sequence is 17 residues long. With 0 bases clipped from V and 4 bases from J, the junction kept 8 bases outside the gene matches. CDR1 and CDR2 from the germline V gene are SGHRS and YFSETQ. Here the CDR3 DNA reads TGCGCCAGCAGCTTGGAAATAGCGGGGGGGCATGGAGAGACCCAGTACTTC. Translating it yields CASSLEIAGGHGETQYF.

The chain employs TRBV15 and TRBJ1-2; D may be TRBD1 (5 bases). The CDR3 extends over 15 amino acids. Deletions cut 0 bases from V and 9 bases from J, with 17 bases between. Germline V lookup: CDR1 LNHNV, CDR2 YYDKDF (reference sequence). CDR3 nucleotide sequence: TGTGCCACCAGCAGAGATCTTGGGGCTCCAATTCGCTACACCTTC. Translation: CATSRDLGAPIRYTF.

The V gene is TRBV7-3, the J gene TRBJ2-5, with 15 bases fitting TRBD2. Unmatched junction bases numbered 2, after V lost 5 bases and J lost 1 base. This CDR3 has 16 amino acids. Per germline, CDR1 SGHTA and CDR2 FQGTGA. For the CDR3, the DNA is TGTGCCAGCAGCCCGGGACTAGCGGGGGGCCAAGAGACCCAGTACTTC. Its translation is CASSPGLAGGQETQYF.

The CDR3 loop is CASRGGGGHYEQYF. Written as DNA, the CDR3 is TGTGCCAGCAGGGGAGGAGGCGGCCACTACGAGCAGTACTTC. This chain joins TRBV6-5 and TRBJ2-7, with a weak D call TRBD2 (6 bases). The germline V gene has CDR1 MNHEY and CDR2 SVGAGI. The CDR3 loop spans 14 amino acids. V lost 6 bases, J lost 3 bases, and 15 bases lay in between.

This clone has just one count. The chain is built from TRBV5-1 and TRBJ2-1; D perhaps matches TRBD1 (6 bases). This CDR3 is built from 16 residues. CDR1 SGHRS and CDR2 YFSETQ come from the germline V gene. The germline V and J ends were trimmed by 3 bases and 8 bases, with 21 bases remaining between them. The CDR3 reads CASSSLGQGFNDEQFF. DNA for the CDR3: TGCGCCAGCAGCTCCTTGGGGCAGGGGTTTAATGATGAGCAGTTCTTC.

This clone was picked up a small number of times. The chain joins TRBV7-9 to TRBJ2-2; 8 bases map to TRBD2. CDR3 length: 17 amino acids. CDR1 is SEHNR and CDR2 is FQNEAQ in the germline V gene (reference sequence). The V and J ends lost 5 bases and 4 bases, in that order; junction bases with no gene match: 12. The CDR3 reads CASSPRGGIGSTGELFF. CDR3 nucleotides: TGTGCCAGCAGCCCCCGCGGGGGGATCGGAAGCACCGGGGAGCTGTTTTTT. Full variable domain (remainder filled in from reference TRBV7-9 and TRBJ2-2): DTGVSQNPRHKITKRGQNVTFRCDPISEHNRLYWYRQTLGQGPEFLTYFQNEAQLEKSRLLSDRFSAERPKGSFSTLEIQRTEQGDSAMYLCASSPRGGIGSTGELFFGEGSRLTVL.

The chain combines TRBV11-2 with TRBJ2-5; D perhaps matches TRBD1 (6 bases). This CDR3 has 13 amino acids. Germline values: CDR1 SGHAT, CDR2 FQNNGV. Trimming shortened V by 3 bases and J by 4 bases, and 9 bases separated the two germline ends. The CDR3 region is CASSFDRRETQYF. As DNA, the CDR3 is TGTGCCAGCAGCTTCGACAGGCGAGAGACCCAGTACTTC. The whole variable domain, filled in from reference TRBV11-2 and TRBJ2-5, reads EAGVAQSPRYKIIEKRQSVAFWCNPISGHATLYWYQQILGQGPKLLIQFQNNGVVDDSQLPKDRFSAERLKGVDSTLKIQPAKLEDSAVYLCASSFDRRETQYFGPGTRLLVL.

The J gene is TRBJ1-5, the V gene TRBV18; D gene unclear. The CDR3 has 14 residues. Germline-derived CDR1 and CDR2 are KGHSH and LQKENI. V was shortened by 6 bases and J by 3 bases, with 12 bases between the two germline ends. This CDR3 is CASSASGNNQPQHF. Written as DNA, the CDR3 is TGTGCCAGCTCGGCATCGGGGAACAATCAGCCCCAGCATTTT.

This sequence joins TRBV27 and TRBJ1-2; a weak D match, TRBD1 (6 bases). Trimming shortened V by 7 bases and J by 8 bases, and 17 bases separated the two germline ends. CDR3 size: 13 residues. Per germline, CDR1 MNHEY and CDR2 SMNVEV (reference sequence). Here the CDR3 reads CASKGGTYSGYTF. The CDR3 DNA sequence: TGTGCCAGCAAGGGGGGGACATATTCCGGCTACACCTTC.

This clone appeared a few times. V is TRBV3-1 (or the pseudogene TRBV3-2) and J is TRBJ1-1; no definite D call. CDR1 is LGHDT, CDR2 YNNKEL, per germline (reference sequence). The V end lost 1 base, the J end lost 3 bases, and 6 bases lay between the germline ends. This CDR3 is 13 amino acids long. CDR3 residues: CASSQVSYTEAFF. For the CDR3, the DNA is TGTGCCAGCAGCCAAGTCTCTTACACTGAAGCTTTCTTT.

The genes are TRBV5-1 and TRBJ1-1; TRBD1 might be the D (6 bases). Per germline, CDR1 SGHRS and CDR2 YFSETQ. Trimming took 8 bases from V and 4 from J, leaving 24 bases between them. The CDR3 has 16 residues. The CDR3 DNA is TGCGCCAGTGGGGCCACACCGGGGGGCGACGGCACTGAAGCTTTCTTT. Its protein is CASGATPGGDGTEAFF.

The V and J genes are TRBV7-3 and TRBJ2-3, with 7 bases that match TRBD1. Trimming took 4 bases from V and 2 from J; bases not matched to a gene: 6. Germline V gives CDR1 SGHTA, CDR2 FQGTGA. The CDR3 length is 15 residues. CDR3 amino acids: CASSSSGGPTDTQYF. The CDR3 coding sequence is TGTGCCAGCAGCTCTTCAGGGGGACCCACAGATACGCAGTATTTT.

V usage is TRBV5-1 and J usage is TRBJ2-7; 7 bases match TRBD1. Germline V gene lookup returns CDR1 SGHRS and CDR2 YFSETQ. The CDR3 is made up of 16 amino acids. The V gene end was trimmed by 0 bases and the J gene end by 2 bases; junction bases not matched to a gene: 8. The chain's CDR3 is CASSLGLGQITYEQYF. The CDR3 nucleotides read TGCGCCAGCAGCTTGGGCCTGGGACAGATTACCTACGAGCAGTACTTC. Complete variable domain (other parts from reference TRBV5-1 and TRBJ2-7): KAGVTQTPRYLIKTRGQQVTLSCSPISGHRSVSWYQQTPGQGLQFLFEYFSETQRNKGNFPGRFSGRQFSNSRSEMNVSTLELGDSALYLCASSLGLGQITYEQYFGPGTRLTVT.

Details on this clone: Germline and junction disagree at one end, which may indicate a read error. The rearrangement uses TRBV7-7 and TRBJ1-4, with D tentatively TRBD1 (5 bases). This CDR3 is built from 13 residues. Looked up from germline, CDR1 is SSHAT and CDR2 is FNYEAQ (reference sequence). CDR3 sequence: CASSPGLEEKLFF. The DNA for the CDR3 is TGTGCTAGCAGCCCAGGGCTTGAAGAAAAACTGTTTTTT.

Remarks on this clone: Germline is not matched at one junction end, which may reflect a read error. The genes are TRBV4-2 and TRBJ2-7, with a tentative D call TRBD2 (5 bases). CDR1 is LGHNA, CDR2 YNFKEQ, per germline. The CDR3 runs to 16 residues. CDR3 loop: CASSQDRSSGVYEQCF. CDR3 nucleotide sequence: TGTGCCAGCAGCCAAGATCGATCCAGCGGTGTGTACGAGCAGTGCTTC.

The chain has TRBV28 and TRBJ1-1; weak D call: TRBD1 (6 bases). Trimming removed 3 bases from V and 6 bases from J, with 8 bases in between. The CDR3 length is 12 residues. The V gene's germline CDR1 is MDHEN and CDR2 SYDVKM. CDR3 protein: CASSFQGPEAFF. CDR3 in DNA: TGTGCCAGCAGTTTCCAGGGGCCTGAAGCTTTCTTT.

The genes are TRBV2 and TRBJ2-2; a possible D gene is TRBD1 (5 bases). The V gene lost 1 base and the J gene lost 2 bases, with 8 bases spanning the gap. The germline V gene encodes CDR1 SNHLY and CDR2 FYNNEI. The CDR3 runs to 15 residues. The CDR3 nucleotides are TGTGCCAGCAGTGAAGAAGGGGTAAACACCGGGGAGCTGTTTTTT. It codes for CASSEEGVNTGELFF.

The chain is built from TRBV7-2 and TRBJ2-1; D gene ambiguous. Trimming took 1 base from V and 6 from J, leaving 10 bases between them. Germline V gives CDR1 SGHTA, CDR2 FQGNSA. CDR3 length equals 14 residues. CDR3 DNA sequence: TGTGCCAGCAGCTTAGGGCCAAATGGCAATGAGCAGTTCTTC. It specifies CASSLGPNGNEQFF.

The rearrangement uses TRBV19 and TRBJ2-1; a possible D gene is TRBD2 (5 bases). CDR3 length: 17 amino acids. Germline CDR1 is LNHDA and CDR2 is SQIVND (reference sequence). Trimming removed 3 bases at V and 0 bases at J, with 15 bases between. As DNA, the CDR3 is TGTGCCAGTAGTATTATCCCCTCGGGGTACTCCTACAATGAGCAGTTCTTC. It specifies CASSIIPSGYSYNEQFF.